This T cell receptor delta chain derives from a study of in vitro expanded adult blood gammadelta T cells (dated by TCRdb to 2020 to 2022). With regard to the full study: Among T cells, Vgamma9Vdelta2 cells made up between 94.4% and 100% of the sorted population, reflecting the sort purity. The study compared the TCR repertoire of Vgamma9Vdelta2 T cells expanded in vitro with a mistletoe-extract drug against those expanded with HMBPP or zoledronate. Cells from each donor were stimulated separately with HMBPP, zoledronate or AbnobaViscum P, and the TRG and TRD CDR3 repertoires were sequenced for each condition. A few subjects were included in the TCR repertoire analysis.

Libraries were built with 5' RACE. For each sample, RNA was extracted from approximately 10,000 sorted cells with the RNeasy Micro Kit. To build the libraries, template-switch reverse transcription was performed and then the CDR3gamma and CDR3delta regions were amplified by PCR. The amplicons were sequenced on an Illumina MiSeq with the V2 300 kit, which gave 150 bp paired-end reads. On the authors' methods: FastQC version 0.11.8 was used to assess read quality. CDR3 sequences were built by aligning reads to GenBank TRG or TRD reference genes using MiXCR version 3.0.3. Apart from TRDD assembly using 3 rather than 5 consecutive nucleotides, MiXCR was run with default parameters. Repertoire analyses, including normalized Shannon-Wiener diversity, clonotype tracking and multidimensional scaling, used VDJtools version 1.2.1 with default settings. CDR3 sequences that were out-of-frame or contained stop codons were left out of the analysis. TCRdb called clones afresh from the public reads with CATT; identical DNA rows were later merged. The V and J calls, along with clone size, are taken from TCRdb and not from the paper's own processing. The sample profile shows around 390 delta-chain clones; approximately 50% of them were found once. The ten largest clones add up to around 62% of the sample.

Results the study describes overall, beyond this receptor: The TRDV2 repertoire shared between treatments was private to each donor, and multidimensional scaling clustered TRD repertoires by subject rather than stimulant. AbnobaViscum P-expanded Vgamma9Vdelta2 repertoires showed CDR3 length, diversity and J usage similar to HMBPP- and zoledronate-expanded repertoires, suggesting a polyclonal response. Top TRGV9 CDR3 clonotypes were largely public, being shared across donors and across all three stimulation conditions. All repertoires came from in vitro expanded cultures of cells from healthy donors, not from patients treated with mistletoe.

For this chain, trimming is 0 bases at the V end and 7 bases at the J end, and the number of junction bases without a gene match is 13. Measured from the cysteine to the phenylalanine, the CDR3 is 16 residues long. Of the read, only the CDR3 DNA is kept; its 48 bases are in frame from base 1. CDR1 and CDR2, looked up from the germline V gene, are GEAIGNYY and EKD. Taken with the paper, the label for treatment or condition translates to: AbnobaViscum Pini, a non-fermented European mistletoe (Viscum album, pine host) extract drug, 1000 ug/mL. Following expansion, live CD3+ TCRgammadelta+ Vgamma9+ Vdelta2+ T cells were FACS-sorted using a FACS Aria III. PBMC were exposed to about 960 ug/mL AbnobaViscum P for one day and then washed three times before expansion. Expansion of the cultures lasted over 11 days, and IL-2 was replenished every 3 to 4 days. Following the one-day stimulant pulse, cells were washed three times and were subsequently cultured in medium containing around 100 U/mL IL-2. Before culture, peripheral blood mononuclear cells were isolated using Lymphoprep gradient centrifugation and then cryopreserved in liquid nitrogen.

Regarding this clone: The antigen this receptor binds is unknown. Since a far larger clone is one base different, this is likely a read error.

The sequence was obtained from an adult in good health. Here the sequenced sample was gamma-delta T cells from peripheral blood expanded in culture, taken from an in vitro culture stimulated with Abnoba P. Here the chain combines TRDV2 and TRDJ1; TRDD3 matches 7 bases in the middle. The nucleotide sequence is TGTGCCTGTGACACCCTTGGCTGGGGGCAACTTATTAAACTCATCTTT. Translated, this is CACDTLGWGQLIKLIF.